This T cell receptor beta chain derives from a study of T cell changes during pregnancy in multiple sclerosis. Repertoires were generated with immunoSEQ multiplex PCR, while TCRdb's copy carries only in-frame clones and drops some. The sample lists approximately 60,000 clones; approximately 94% were seen once. The CDR3 has 19 residues. V gave up 0 bases and J gave up 3 bases; unmatched junction bases: 16. Germline lookup yields CDR1 SGHKS and CDR2 YYEKEE (reference sequence). Source: CD8+ T cells from peripheral blood mononuclear cells, taken in the third trimester of pregnancy. V usage is TRBV5-5 and J usage is TRBJ2-7, with TRBD2 matching 9 bases. The clonotype originates from a female donor with multiple sclerosis, enrolled in a pregnancy study. CDR3 in DNA: TGTGCCAGCAGCTTGGCGACTAGCGGAGAAAGCTTGGCTCTCTACGAGCAGTACTTC. Its protein product is CASSLATSGESLALYEQYF.